A selection of T cell receptor beta chains follows, all from one sample in a study of PD-1 blockade in mismatch repair-deficient tumors. Clones were sequenced by immunoSEQ multiplex PCR, and TCRdb holds only the in-frame ones, with some missing. The table lists around 38,000 clones, roughly 77% of them singletons. Sequencing was performed on peripheral blood, taken 4 weeks after starting pembrolizumab. The receptors stem from an adult with mismatch repair-deficient cancer. Both conserved end residues are trimmed from each CDR3. The D gene is left open where the match is weak.

TRBJ1-1	TRBV27	-	ASSLGQSTPLQRGDTEAF
TRBJ1-2	TRBV27	-	ASTKDRYSYGYT
TRBJ2-1	TRBV6-4	TRBD2	ASSDSAGGKDEQF
TRBJ2-6	TRBV5-6	-	ASSPLGGSGANVLT
TRBJ2-7	TRBV20-1	-	SAQTAGEQY
TRBJ2-5	TRBV6-1	-	ASSEGPSQETQY
TRBJ2-5	TRBV6-1	TRBD2	ASRGGGETQY
TRBJ2-1	TRBV15	-	ATSRDGYNEQF
TRBJ1-5	TRBV7-8	-	ASSDYNQPQH
TRBJ2-5	TRBV2	TRBD2	ASSAAGLAGHLQRETQY
TRBJ2-2	TRBV4-1	TRBD2	ASSQQLALNTGELF
TRBJ2-3	TRBV6-4	TRBD2	ASSLLAGGTDTQY
TRBJ2-1	TRBV11-2	-	ASSLAIDSSLYEQF
TRBJ2-1	TRBV7-9	-	ASSYGPGTVIGRNEQF
TRBJ2-7	TRBV6-1	TRBD2	ASSEAGLAGVEQY
TRBJ1-2	TRBV6-4	-	ASSAQPENYGYT
TRBJ2-2	TRBV11-3	-	ASSSPAGELF
TRBJ2-7	TRBV6-5	TRBD2	ASRRTSGTYEQY
TRBJ2-6	TRBV19	TRBD1	ASTNGGQGSSGANVLT
TRBJ2-7	TRBV25-1	-	ASPIGNYEQY